This TCR beta chain was sequenced for a study of patients and donors after allogeneic stem cell transplantation. This clonotype was detected a few times. From the RT-PCR reads, TCRdb called clonotypes with MiXCR, one entry per CDR3 protein. The table lists about a million distinct CDR3 sequences, under 20% of them singletons. The sequence was collected from a human donor who was either an allogeneic HSCT recipient or a stem cell or donor lymphocyte infusion donor (not recorded which). It is not recorded whose cells these are; they may come from a transplant donor. Specimen: blood, either unsorted or a sorted T cell fraction (not recorded which).

Written as DNA, the CDR3 is TGTGCCAGCAGCTTAAGACAACCGAACACCGGGGAGCTGTTTTTT. Its translation is CASSLRQPNTGELFF. The genes are TRBV7-3 and TRBJ2-2; unclear D gene. The germline V and J ends were trimmed by 1 base and 0 bases, with 6 bases remaining between them. The CDR3 contains 15 residues. Per germline, CDR1 SGHTA and CDR2 FQGTGA.